A selection of T cell receptor beta chains follows, all from one sample in a study of blood T cell repertoires in COVID-19. The repertoire was sequenced with immunoSEQ multiplex PCR; TCRdb's copy has only in-frame clones and lacks some. The top ten hold around an eighth of the sample, which has some 97,000 clones, around 85% seen once. The sequencing sample was made of peripheral blood. The receptors were sampled from a man aged 45 to 65 with active or convalescent COVID-19. Each CDR3 is given with its conserved first and last residue. D genes are given only for firm matches. Clone size is stated in some rows and not others, as once, few, many or a class when expanded.

j_call: TRBJ1-1; v_call: TRBV7-9; d_call: .; clone_size: few; cdr3_aa: CASSLMEVANTEAFF; cdr3_nt: TGTGCCAGCAGCCTGATGGAGGTCGCGAACACTGAAGCTTTCTTT
j_call: TRBJ2-1; v_call: TRBV27; d_call: .; clone_size: .; cdr3_aa: CASSLQGGEQFF; cdr3_nt: TGTGCCAGCAGTTTACAGGGCGGTGAGCAGTTCTTC
j_call: TRBJ2-7; v_call: TRBV19; d_call: TRBD2; clone_size: .; cdr3_aa: CASSTYSGAYEQYF; cdr3_nt: TGTGCCAGTAGTACTTATAGCGGGGCCTACGAGCAGTACTTC
j_call: TRBJ2-1; v_call: TRBV19; d_call: TRBD1; clone_size: .; cdr3_aa: CASSTPGQHNEQFF; cdr3_nt: TGTGCCAGTAGTACCCCGGGACAGCACAATGAGCAGTTCTTC
j_call: TRBJ2-1; v_call: TRBV5-4; d_call: TRBD1; clone_size: .; cdr3_aa: CASSLGQGGYYEQFF; cdr3_nt: TGTGCCAGCAGCCTAGGACAGGGAGGTTACTATGAGCAGTTCTTC
j_call: TRBJ2-1; v_call: TRBV18; d_call: .; clone_size: .; cdr3_aa: CASSPSVDSYNEQFF; cdr3_nt: TGTGCCAGCTCACCGAGCGTGGACTCCTACAATGAGCAGTTCTTC
j_call: TRBJ2-7; v_call: TRBV12-3/TRBV12-4; d_call: TRBD2; clone_size: few; cdr3_aa: CASSGRDHEQYF; cdr3_nt: TGTGCCTCGAGCGGGAGGGACCACGAGCAGTACTTC
j_call: TRBJ2-7; v_call: TRBV7-9; d_call: .; clone_size: .; cdr3_aa: CASSSSGHRGQFFYEQYF; cdr3_nt: TGTGCCAGCAGCTCATCAGGCCACCGAGGGCAATTTTTCTACGAGCAGTACTTC
j_call: TRBJ1-1; v_call: TRBV19; d_call: .; clone_size: .; cdr3_aa: CASIDPPGNTEAFF; cdr3_nt: TGTGCCAGTATCGATCCGCCGGGGAACACTGAAGCTTTCTTT
j_call: TRBJ1-5; v_call: TRBV3-1/TRBV3-2; d_call: .; clone_size: few; cdr3_aa: CASSQDRDQPQHF; cdr3_nt: TGTGCCAGCAGCCAAGACAGGGATCAGCCCCAGCATTTT
j_call: TRBJ2-3; v_call: TRBV5-1; d_call: TRBD2; clone_size: .; cdr3_aa: CASMVRELDTQYF; cdr3_nt: TGCGCCAGCATGGTGCGGGAGCTAGATACGCAGTATTTT
j_call: TRBJ2-1; v_call: TRBV29-1; d_call: .; clone_size: few; cdr3_aa: CSVEFRVPYNEQFF; cdr3_nt: TGCAGCGTTGAATTCAGGGTTCCCTACAATGAGCAGTTCTTC
j_call: TRBJ1-5; v_call: TRBV24-1; d_call: .; clone_size: once; cdr3_aa: CATSGGVGNQPQHF; cdr3_nt: TGTGCCACCAGCGGAGGCGTTGGCAATCAGCCCCAGCATTTT
j_call: TRBJ1-4; v_call: TRBV9; d_call: TRBD1; clone_size: .; cdr3_aa: CASSSGQGYNEKLFF; cdr3_nt: TGTGCCAGCAGCTCGGGACAGGGATATAATGAAAAACTGTTTTTT
j_call: TRBJ2-1; v_call: TRBV9; d_call: TRBD2; clone_size: .; cdr3_aa: CASTPLGRGSPYNEQFF; cdr3_nt: TGTGCCAGCACCCCCCTCGGGAGGGGCTCACCCTACAATGAGCAGTTCTTC
j_call: TRBJ2-5; v_call: TRBV19; d_call: TRBD1; clone_size: .; cdr3_aa: CASSSAGGQETQYF; cdr3_nt: TGTGCCAGTAGTAGCGCAGGGGGTCAAGAGACCCAGTACTTC
j_call: TRBJ2-1; v_call: TRBV6-1; d_call: TRBD2; clone_size: .; cdr3_aa: CASSEGLGRETYNEQFF; cdr3_nt: TGTGCCAGCAGTGAAGGGCTGGGGAGGGAGACCTACAATGAGCAGTTCTTC
j_call: TRBJ2-3; v_call: TRBV5-8; d_call: TRBD2; clone_size: .; cdr3_aa: CASSTGLVLDTQYF; cdr3_nt: TGTGCCAGCAGCACGGGACTAGTCTTAGATACGCAGTATTTT
j_call: TRBJ1-4; v_call: TRBV3-1/TRBV3-2; d_call: .; clone_size: .; cdr3_aa: CASSPEWDEKLFF; cdr3_nt: TGTGCCAGCAGCCCGGAGTGGGATGAAAAACTGTTTTTT
j_call: TRBJ1-5; v_call: TRBV2; d_call: .; clone_size: .; cdr3_aa: CASSLQQNNQPQHF; cdr3_nt: TGTGCCAGCAGTCTTCAACAGAACAATCAGCCCCAGCATTTT
j_call: TRBJ2-6; v_call: TRBV5-4; d_call: .; clone_size: .; cdr3_aa: CASSTSNSGANVLTF; cdr3_nt: TGTGCCAGCAGCACCTCTAACTCTGGGGCCAACGTCCTGACTTTC
j_call: TRBJ2-1; v_call: TRBV5-1; d_call: .; clone_size: .; cdr3_aa: CASSQTGAGEVDEQFF; cdr3_nt: TGCGCCAGCAGCCAGACGGGGGCGGGAGAGGTCGATGAGCAGTTCTTC
j_call: TRBJ2-2; v_call: TRBV11-3; d_call: TRBD2; clone_size: few; cdr3_aa: CASSPSGMNTGELFF; cdr3_nt: TGTGCCAGCAGCCCGAGCGGGATGAACACCGGGGAGCTGTTTTTT
j_call: TRBJ2-5; v_call: TRBV14; d_call: .; clone_size: .; cdr3_aa: CASSRLRTSETQYF; cdr3_nt: TGTGCCAGCAGCCGACTTAGAACAAGTGAGACCCAGTACTTC
j_call: TRBJ1-1; v_call: TRBV10-3; d_call: TRBD1; clone_size: .; cdr3_aa: CAIRGFGTGLTEAFF; cdr3_nt: TGTGCCATCAGGGGGTTTGGGACAGGCCTCACTGAAGCTTTCTTT
j_call: TRBJ2-5; v_call: TRBV27; d_call: TRBD2; clone_size: .; cdr3_aa: CASSLGGSHLETQYF; cdr3_nt: TGTGCCAGCAGTTTGGGGGGGTCTCATCTAGAGACCCAGTACTTC
j_call: TRBJ2-7; v_call: TRBV2; d_call: TRBD1; clone_size: .; cdr3_aa: CASSESTGGAYEQYF; cdr3_nt: TGTGCCAGCAGTGAGTCGACAGGGGGAGCCTACGAGCAGTACTTC
j_call: TRBJ2-4; v_call: TRBV27; d_call: TRBD2; clone_size: .; cdr3_aa: CASSPPSREGIWFWSKNIQYF; cdr3_nt: TGTGCCAGCAGTCCTCCGAGTAGGGAGGGGATATGGTTCTGGTCGAAAAACATTCAGTACTTC
j_call: TRBJ2-3; v_call: TRBV6-5; d_call: TRBD1; clone_size: .; cdr3_aa: CASSYSWGTGDDTQYF; cdr3_nt: TGTGCCAGCAGTTACAGTTGGGGGACAGGGGACGATACGCAGTATTTT
j_call: TRBJ2-2; v_call: TRBV24-1; d_call: .; clone_size: .; cdr3_aa: CATSGAGYSTGELFF; cdr3_nt: TGTGCCACCAGTGGCGCAGGGTATAGCACCGGGGAGCTGTTTTTT
j_call: TRBJ2-5; v_call: TRBV27; d_call: TRBD2; clone_size: .; cdr3_aa: CASSSNSVYSREGWETQYF; cdr3_nt: TGTGCCAGCAGTTCCAACTCTGTTTACTCGCGGGAGGGCTGGGAGACCCAGTACTTC
j_call: TRBJ2-2; v_call: TRBV24-1; d_call: .; clone_size: .; cdr3_aa: CATSDPTVSGELFF; cdr3_nt: TGTGCCACCAGTGACCCCACTGTATCCGGGGAGCTGTTTTTT
j_call: TRBJ1-3; v_call: TRBV7-9; d_call: .; clone_size: .; cdr3_aa: CASRPTGSGNTIYF; cdr3_nt: TGTGCCAGCAGGCCAACAGGGTCTGGAAACACCATATATTTT
j_call: TRBJ2-7; v_call: TRBV3-1/TRBV3-2; d_call: .; clone_size: .; cdr3_aa: CASSQDRGIRGKGEQYF; cdr3_nt: TGTGCCAGCAGCCAAGATAGAGGTATTCGCGGGAAAGGCGAGCAGTACTTC